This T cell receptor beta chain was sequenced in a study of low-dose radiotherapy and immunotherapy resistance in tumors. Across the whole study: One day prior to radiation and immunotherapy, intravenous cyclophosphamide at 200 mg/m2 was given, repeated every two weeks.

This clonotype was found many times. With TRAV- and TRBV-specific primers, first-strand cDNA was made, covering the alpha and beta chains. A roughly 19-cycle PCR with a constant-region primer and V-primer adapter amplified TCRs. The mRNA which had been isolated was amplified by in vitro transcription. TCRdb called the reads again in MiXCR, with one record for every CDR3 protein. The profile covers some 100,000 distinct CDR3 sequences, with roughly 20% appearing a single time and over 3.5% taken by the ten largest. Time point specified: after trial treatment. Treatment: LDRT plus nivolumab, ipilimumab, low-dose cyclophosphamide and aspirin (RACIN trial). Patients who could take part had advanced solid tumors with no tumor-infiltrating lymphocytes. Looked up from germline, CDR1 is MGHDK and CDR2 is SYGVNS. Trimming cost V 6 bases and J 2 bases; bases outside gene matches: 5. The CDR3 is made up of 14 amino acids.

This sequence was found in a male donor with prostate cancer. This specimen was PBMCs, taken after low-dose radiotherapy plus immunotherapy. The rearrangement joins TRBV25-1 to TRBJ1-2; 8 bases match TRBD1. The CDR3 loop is CASRRTGKNYGYTF. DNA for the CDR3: TGTGCCAGCAGGAGGACAGGGAAGAACTATGGCTACACCTTC.